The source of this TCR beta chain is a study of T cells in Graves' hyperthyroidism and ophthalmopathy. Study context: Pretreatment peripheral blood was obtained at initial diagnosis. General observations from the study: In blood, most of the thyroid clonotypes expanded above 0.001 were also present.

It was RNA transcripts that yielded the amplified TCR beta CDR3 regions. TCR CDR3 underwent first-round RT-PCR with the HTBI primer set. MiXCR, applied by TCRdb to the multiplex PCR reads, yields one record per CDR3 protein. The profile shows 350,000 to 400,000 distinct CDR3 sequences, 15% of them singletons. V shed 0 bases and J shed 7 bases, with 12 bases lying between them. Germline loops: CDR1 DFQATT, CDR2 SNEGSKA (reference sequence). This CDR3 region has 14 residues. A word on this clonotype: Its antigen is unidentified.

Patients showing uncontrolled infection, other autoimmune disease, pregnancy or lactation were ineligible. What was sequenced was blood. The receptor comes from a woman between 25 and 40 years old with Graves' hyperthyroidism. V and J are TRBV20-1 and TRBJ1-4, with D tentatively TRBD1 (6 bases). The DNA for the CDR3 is TGCAGTGCTAGAGATCCCAGGGGTAGTGAAAAACTGTTTTTT. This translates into CSARDPRGSEKLFF.